This T cell receptor (beta chain) came from a study of blood T cell repertoires in COVID-19. In the study overall: Acute and convalescent COVID-19 samples came from the United States, Italy and Spain. Nucleic acid was either cDNA or gDNA, and it came from T cells, B-cell-depleted T cells, or PBMCs.

How the authors handled the data: The authors estimated nucleated cell counts from reference gene primer amplification. Sequenced by immunoSEQ multiplex PCR; TCRdb stores in-frame clones only, minus some. From that table come the V and J calls and clone size; the DNA was used to work out D and trimming. The sample holds around 30,000 clones, 70% to 90% seen once. V shed 10 bases and J 4 bases; nucleotides not matched to a gene: 10. Germline CDR1 and CDR2: MNHEY and SMNVEV (reference sequence). The CDR3 sequence is 15 residues long. V and J are TRBV27 and TRBJ1-5; 10 bases match TRBD1. The sequence was obtained from a woman of 80 years or more with active or convalescent COVID-19. The sample was peripheral blood. The CDR3 sequence is CATKTGGAGNQPQHF. In DNA, the CDR3 is TGTGCCACCAAGACAGGGGGCGCTGGAAATCAGCCCCAGCATTTT.